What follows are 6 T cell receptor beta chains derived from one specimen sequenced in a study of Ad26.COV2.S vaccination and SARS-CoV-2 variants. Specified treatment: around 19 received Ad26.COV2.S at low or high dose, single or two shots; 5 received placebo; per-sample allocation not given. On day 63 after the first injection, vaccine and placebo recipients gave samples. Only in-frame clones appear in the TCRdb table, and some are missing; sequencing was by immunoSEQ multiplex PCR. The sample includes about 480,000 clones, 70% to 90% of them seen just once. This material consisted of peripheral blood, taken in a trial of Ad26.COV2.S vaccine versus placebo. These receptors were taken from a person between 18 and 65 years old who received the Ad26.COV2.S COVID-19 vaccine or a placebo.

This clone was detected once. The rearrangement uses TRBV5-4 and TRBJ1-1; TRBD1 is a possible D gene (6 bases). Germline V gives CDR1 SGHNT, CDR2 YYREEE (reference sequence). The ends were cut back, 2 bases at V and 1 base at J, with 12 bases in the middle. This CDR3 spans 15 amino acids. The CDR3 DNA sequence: TGTGCCAGCAGCTTTGGCCCACAGGGGAACACTGAAGCTTTCTTT. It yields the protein CASSFGPQGNTEAFF.

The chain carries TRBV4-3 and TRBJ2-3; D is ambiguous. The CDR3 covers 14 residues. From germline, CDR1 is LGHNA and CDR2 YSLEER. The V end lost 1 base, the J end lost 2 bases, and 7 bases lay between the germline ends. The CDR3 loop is CASSQAQITDTQYF. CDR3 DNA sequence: TGCGCCAGCAGCCAAGCTCAGATCACAGATACGCAGTATTTT.

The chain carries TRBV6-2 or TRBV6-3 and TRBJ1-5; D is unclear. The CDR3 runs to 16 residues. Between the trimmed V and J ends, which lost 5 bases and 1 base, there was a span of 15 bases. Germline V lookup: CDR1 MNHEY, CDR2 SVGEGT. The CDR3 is CASSPLLAGSNQPQHF. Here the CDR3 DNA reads TGTGCCAGCAGTCCCCTTCTGGCGGGAAGCAATCAGCCCCAGCATTTT.

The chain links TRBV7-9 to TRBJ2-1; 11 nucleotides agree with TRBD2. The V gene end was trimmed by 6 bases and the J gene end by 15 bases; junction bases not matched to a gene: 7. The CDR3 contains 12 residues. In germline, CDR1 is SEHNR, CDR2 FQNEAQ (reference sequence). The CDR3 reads CASSRPLAGGFF. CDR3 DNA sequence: TGTGCCAGCAGTCGGCCTCTAGCGGGGGGGTTCTTC.

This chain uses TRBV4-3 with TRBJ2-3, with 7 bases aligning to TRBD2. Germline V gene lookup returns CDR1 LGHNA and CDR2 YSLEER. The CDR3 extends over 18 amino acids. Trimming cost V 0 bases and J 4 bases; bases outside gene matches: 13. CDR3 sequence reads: CASSQEGVGGGVPDTQYF. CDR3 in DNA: TGCGCCAGCAGCCAAGAGGGGGTTGGGGGAGGGGTGCCAGATACGCAGTATTTT.

DNA of the CDR3: TGTGCCAGCAGCGTAGCCGCCTCCGGAGAGGCTTTCTTT. Translating it yields CASSVAASGEAFF. The chain employs TRBV9 and TRBJ1-1; D unclear. Germline V gene data show CDR1 as SGDLS and CDR2 as YYNGEE. The CDR3 sequence is 13 residues long. V was trimmed by 0 bases and J by 11 bases, leaving 14 bases between them.